This T cell receptor beta chain was identified during a study of shared T cell receptors in the human thymus (dated by TCRdb to 2020 to 2022). Broadly, across the study: The study investigated the way shared, self-reactive T-cell receptor alpha chains are produced in the human thymus.

About this clone itself: The antigen it binds to is not known. One base away there is no much larger clone; base qualities are not given.

The CDR3 covers 16 residues, taking in both the cysteine and the phenylalanine. The entry retains the CDR3 DNA only, 48 bases that are in frame from base 1. The germline V gene specifies SGHDT as CDR1 and YYEEEE as CDR2. V was cut back by 6 bases and J by 6 bases, leaving a gap of 25 bases between them. Libraries were built with the immunoSEQ multiplex PCR assay. The clones in this table, taken by TCRdb from immuneACCESS, are in-frame only. Not every clone is retained; where verified, under half of the shortfall comes from an unresolved V gene, and the cause of the rest is unknown. Present in this sample are approximately 660,000 clones, roughly 88% of which were seen just once. The ten most abundant clones make up roughly 0.0097% of the sample. This same sample was also part of a study on human thymus T cells. Reported in the second study: Donors were immunologically healthy infants undergoing open corrective cardiac surgery for congenital heart defects in Finland. Thymus tissue was collected as surgical resects that were removed during corrective cardiac surgery. Usage of V and J gene segments appeared to be biased in both the thymic and the peripheral blood repertoires. The related research reported highly overlapping thymic TCR repertoires among unrelated individuals. TCR alpha and beta repertoires from fewer than ten infant thymus samples and four related peripheral blood samples were characterized in the study. Donor ages ranged from roughly 7 to 244 days, and the cohort comprised roughly six male and a couple of female infants. After being mechanically released from the tissue, thymocytes were kept at -70 degrees C in pellets of about 8.5-32 million cells. A QIAsymphony instrument was used to extract genomic DNA from the frozen cell pellets. The immunoSEQ multiplex PCR assay was used to amplify the TCRB and TCRAD loci from a standardized quantity of quality-controlled genomic DNA. The amplicons spanned the V(D)J region and were long enough to cover the CDR3 and allow V and J genes to be identified. Amplicon sequencing was performed on an Illumina platform through the commercial immunoSEQ service. Primer bias and sequencing errors were corrected using previously described methods, and TCRAD and TCRB definitions followed the IMGT database. Analysis of the repertoires was done with immunoSEQ Analyzer 3.0 and VDJTools and included basic statistics, V/J segment usage, diversity estimates, rarefaction and pairwise overlap. Diversity was estimated with Chao1, ChaoE, Efron-Thisted, Shannon and inverse Simpson indices, and also on datasets down-sampled to the smallest sample. Repertoire overlap was assessed by strict matching of CDR3 nucleotide sequence, V gene and J gene, and clustering was done by Jaccard-based multidimensional scaling. Thymus samples yielded on average roughly 810,000 unique TCRB clonotypes, compared with about 80,000 from blood samples.

The chain links TRBV5-6 with TRBJ2-7; 6 matching bases give a weak D call of TRBD2. This receptor was taken from a boy less than two years old with a congenital heart defect. Donor details come from another sample of the same person, matched by shared clones. Specimen: thymocytes. The DNA reads as follows: TGTGCCAGCAACTTTGGCGTCGGGCTGGACTATGGCGAGCAGTACTTC. This encodes CASNFGVGLDYGEQYF.